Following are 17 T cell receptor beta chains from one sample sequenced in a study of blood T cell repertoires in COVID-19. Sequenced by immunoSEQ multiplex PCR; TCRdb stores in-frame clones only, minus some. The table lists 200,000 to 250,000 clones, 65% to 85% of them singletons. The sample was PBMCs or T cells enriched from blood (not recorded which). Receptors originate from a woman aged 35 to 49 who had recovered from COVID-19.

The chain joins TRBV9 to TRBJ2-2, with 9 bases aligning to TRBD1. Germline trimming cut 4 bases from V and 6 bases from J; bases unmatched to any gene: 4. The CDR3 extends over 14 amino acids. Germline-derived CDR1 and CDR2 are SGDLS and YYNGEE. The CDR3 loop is CASSPRTGAGELFF. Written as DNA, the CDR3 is TGTGCCAGCAGCCCGCGGACAGGGGCCGGGGAGCTGTTTTTT.

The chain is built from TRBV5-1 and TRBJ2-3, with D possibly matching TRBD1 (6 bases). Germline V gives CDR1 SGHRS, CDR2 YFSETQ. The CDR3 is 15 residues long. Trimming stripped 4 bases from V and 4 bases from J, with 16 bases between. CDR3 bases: TGCGCCAGCAGCCTCAGGGGTCCTGGGTCAGATACGCAGTATTTT. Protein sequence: CASSLRGPGSDTQYF.

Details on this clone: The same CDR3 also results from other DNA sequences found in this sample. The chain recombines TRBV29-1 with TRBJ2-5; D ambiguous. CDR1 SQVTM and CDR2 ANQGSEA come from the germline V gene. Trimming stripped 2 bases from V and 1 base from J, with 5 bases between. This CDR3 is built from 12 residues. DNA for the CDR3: TGCAGCGTTGAACACGGCCAAGAGACCCAGTACTTC. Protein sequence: CSVEHGQETQYF.

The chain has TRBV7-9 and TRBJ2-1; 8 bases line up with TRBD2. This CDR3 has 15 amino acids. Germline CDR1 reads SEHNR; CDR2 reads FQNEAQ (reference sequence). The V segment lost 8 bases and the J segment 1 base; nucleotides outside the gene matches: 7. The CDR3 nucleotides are TGTGCCAGCGGCCCCGGGAGGGAATCCTACAATGAGCAGTTCTTC. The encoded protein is CASGPGRESYNEQFF.

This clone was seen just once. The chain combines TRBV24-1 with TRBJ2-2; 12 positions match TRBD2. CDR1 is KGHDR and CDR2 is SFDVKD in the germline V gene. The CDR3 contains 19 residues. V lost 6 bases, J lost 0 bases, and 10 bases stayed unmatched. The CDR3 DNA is TGTGCCACCAGTCAACCCCCGGGACTAGCGGGCGCGAACACCGGGGAGCTGTTTTTT. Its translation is CATSQPPGLAGANTGELFF.

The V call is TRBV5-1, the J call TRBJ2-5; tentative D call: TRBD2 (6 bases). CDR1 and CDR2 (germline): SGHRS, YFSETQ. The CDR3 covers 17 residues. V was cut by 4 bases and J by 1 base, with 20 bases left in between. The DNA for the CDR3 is TGCGCCAGCAGCCGGGAGAGGGGCAGCGGAAGCCAAGAGACCCAGTACTTC. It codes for CASSRERGSGSQETQYF.

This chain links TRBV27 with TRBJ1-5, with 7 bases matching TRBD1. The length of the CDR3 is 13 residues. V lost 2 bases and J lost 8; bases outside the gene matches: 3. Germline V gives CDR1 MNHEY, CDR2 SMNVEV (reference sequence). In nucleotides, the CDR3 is TGTGCCAGCAGTTTAACAGGGGAGAAGCCCCAGCATTTT. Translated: CASSLTGEKPQHF.

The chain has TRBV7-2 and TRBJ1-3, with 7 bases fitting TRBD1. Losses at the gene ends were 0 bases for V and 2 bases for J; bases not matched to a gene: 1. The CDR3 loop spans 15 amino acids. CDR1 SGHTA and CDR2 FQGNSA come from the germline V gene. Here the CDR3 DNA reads TGTGCCAGCAGCTTAGCCGGGACAGCTGGAAACACCATATATTTT. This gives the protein CASSLAGTAGNTIYF.

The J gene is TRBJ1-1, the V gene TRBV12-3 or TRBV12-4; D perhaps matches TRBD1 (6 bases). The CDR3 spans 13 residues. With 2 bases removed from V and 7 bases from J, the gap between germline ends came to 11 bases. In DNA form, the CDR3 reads TGTGCCAGCAGTTTACAGGGAGGGGGTGAAGCTTTCTTT. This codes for CASSLQGGGEAFF.

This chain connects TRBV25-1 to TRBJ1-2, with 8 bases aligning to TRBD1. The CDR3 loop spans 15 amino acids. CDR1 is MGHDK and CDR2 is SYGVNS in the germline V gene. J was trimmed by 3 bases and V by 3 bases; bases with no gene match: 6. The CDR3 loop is CASSDPSTGDYGYTF. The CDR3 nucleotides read TGTGCCAGCAGTGATCCCTCGACAGGGGACTATGGCTACACCTTC.

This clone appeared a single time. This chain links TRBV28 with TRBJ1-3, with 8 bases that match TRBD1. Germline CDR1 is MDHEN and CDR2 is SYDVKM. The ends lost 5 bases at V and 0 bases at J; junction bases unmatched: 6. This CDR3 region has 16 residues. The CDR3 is CASSPRTGSSGNTIYF. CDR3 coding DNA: TGTGCCAGCAGTCCCCGGACAGGGAGCTCTGGAAACACCATATATTTT.

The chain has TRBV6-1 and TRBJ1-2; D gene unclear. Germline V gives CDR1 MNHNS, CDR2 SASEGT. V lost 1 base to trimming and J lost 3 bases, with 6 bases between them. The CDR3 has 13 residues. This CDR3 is CASSEGRDYGYTF. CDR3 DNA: TGTGCCAGCAGTGAAGGGAGGGACTATGGCTACACCTTC.

The CDR3 reads CASSSYPGRGYQPQHF. CDR3 DNA sequence: TGTGCCAGCAGTTCCTACCCGGGCAGGGGGTATCAGCCCCAGCATTTT. The chain uses TRBV28 and TRBJ1-5; 7 bases align to TRBD1. Germline V lookup: CDR1 MDHEN, CDR2 SYDVKM. This CDR3 region has 16 residues. Germline trimming cut 4 bases from V and 5 bases from J; bases unmatched to any gene: 11.

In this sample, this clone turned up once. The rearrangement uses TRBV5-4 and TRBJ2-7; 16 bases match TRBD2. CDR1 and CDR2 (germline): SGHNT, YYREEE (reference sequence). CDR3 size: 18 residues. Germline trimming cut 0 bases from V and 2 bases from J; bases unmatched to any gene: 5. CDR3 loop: CASSLAQGLAGGAYEQYV. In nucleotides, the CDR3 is TGTGCCAGCAGCTTGGCCCAGGGACTAGCGGGAGGGGCCTACGAGCAGTACGTC.

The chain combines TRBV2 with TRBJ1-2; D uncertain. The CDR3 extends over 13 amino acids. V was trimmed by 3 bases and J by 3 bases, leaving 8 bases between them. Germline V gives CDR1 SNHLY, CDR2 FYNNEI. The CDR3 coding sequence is TGTGCCAGCAGTGATGCAGGTGACTATGGCTACACCTTC. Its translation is CASSDAGDYGYTF.

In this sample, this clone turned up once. Here the CDR3 reads CASSLGEGLGTEAFF. DNA of the CDR3: TGTGCCAGCAGCTTAGGGGAGGGGCTGGGAACTGAAGCTTTCTTT. The chain recombines TRBV7-6 with TRBJ1-1; D might be TRBD1 (5 bases). The V end was cut by 1 base, the J end by 5 bases, with 14 bases between. Germline CDR1 is SGHVS and CDR2 is FNYEAQ. The CDR3 is 15 amino acids.

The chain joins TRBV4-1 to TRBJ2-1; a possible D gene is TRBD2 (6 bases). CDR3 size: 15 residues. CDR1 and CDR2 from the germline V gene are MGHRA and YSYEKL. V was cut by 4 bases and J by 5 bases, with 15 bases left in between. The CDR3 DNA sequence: TGCGCCAGCAGCCTGTTAGGACTACCGGACAATGAGCAGTTCTTC. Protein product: CASSLLGLPDNEQFF.